Each of the 23 T cell receptor beta chains below was sequenced from the same sample in a study of shared clonotypes between healthy human individuals. The assay was immunoSEQ multiplex PCR, and TCRdb's table has in-frame clones only and misses some. The table includes about 2 million clones, roughly 95% detected once. Sequencing was carried out using naive CD4+ T cells sorted from blood. Subset in this sample: CD45RA+ positively selected. The receptors shown here come from a man between 18 and 35 years old in good health.

V is TRBV10-1 and J is TRBJ2-3, with D tentatively TRBD1 or TRBD2 (5 bases each). The germline V gene encodes CDR1 WNHNN and CDR2 SYGVQD (reference sequence). The CDR3 is 14 residues long. Trimming took off 5 bases at V and 0 bases at J, with 9 bases between the two ends. The CDR3 region is CASSTRDSTDTQYF. The CDR3 DNA reads TGCGCCAGCAGTACCCGGGACAGCACAGATACGCAGTATTTT.

CDR3 amino acids: CASSKVRGRTSSGSTDTQYF. The CDR3 DNA reads as TGTGCCAGCAGCAAAGTCCGGGGGCGTACATCGAGCGGGAGCACAGATACGCAGTATTTT. The chain carries TRBV21-1 and TRBJ2-3. TRBV21-1 is described as a pseudogene. This CDR3 is 20 amino acids long.

About this clone: The sample contains more than one DNA sequence encoding this CDR3. The V call is TRBV6-1, the J call TRBJ1-5; D uncertain. Germline V lookup: CDR1 MNHNS, CDR2 SASEGT. With 4 bases removed from V and 1 base from J, the gap between germline ends came to 8 bases. The CDR3 has 14 amino acids. CDR3: CASSGGLSNQPQHF. CDR3 nucleotides: TGTGCCAGCAGTGGGGGTTTGAGCAATCAGCCCCAGCATTTT.

CDR3 nucleotides: TGTGCCAGCAGTGAAGTGTTGGGGGCAACATTAGACAATGAGCAGTTCTTC. Its protein product is CASSEVLGATLDNEQFF. V and J are TRBV6-1 and TRBJ2-1; D possibly corresponds to TRBD1 (6 bases). V was clipped by 1 base and J by 5 bases, with 18 bases between them. This CDR3 is built from 17 residues. Germline V gene lookup returns CDR1 MNHNS and CDR2 SASEGT.

The chain links TRBV27 to TRBJ1-4; D call uncertain. Germline CDR1 is MNHEY and CDR2 is SMNVEV (reference sequence). This CDR3 comprises 12 residues. Trimming shortened V by 3 bases and J by 7 bases, and 6 bases separated the two germline ends. The CDR3 nucleotides are TGTGCCAGCAGTTTTAACGGTGAAAAACTGTTTTTT. This encodes CASSFNGEKLFF.

This rearrangement joins TRBV9 to TRBJ2-3; no definite D call. The CDR3 totals 16 residues. Germline assignment: CDR1 SGDLS and CDR2 YYNGEE. Trimming shortened V by 0 bases and J by 3 bases, and 14 bases separated the two germline ends. CDR3 DNA: TGTGCCAGCAGCGTAGACCCGACCTCTCCTACAGATACGCAGTATTTT. Protein product: CASSVDPTSPTDTQYF.

The rearrangement uses TRBV27 and TRBJ1-2; TRBD1 matches 8 bases. Germline trimming cut 4 bases from V and 4 bases from J; bases unmatched to any gene: 5. Germline CDR1 and CDR2: MNHEY and SMNVEV (reference sequence). The CDR3 extends over 14 amino acids. CDR3 in amino acids: CASSSDRVGYGYTF. In nucleotides, the CDR3 is TGTGCCAGCAGTTCGGACAGGGTTGGCTATGGCTACACCTTC.

V gene TRBV5-1 combines with J gene TRBJ2-7; D not certain. CDR1 and CDR2 (germline): SGHRS, YFSETQ. The CDR3 totals 13 residues. The V and J ends lost 4 bases and 7 bases respectively, with 15 bases between them. CDR3 in amino acids: CASSSSRWGEQYF. As DNA, the CDR3 is TGCGCCAGCAGCAGTTCCCGGTGGGGAGAGCAGTACTTC.

The gene calls are TRBV6-6 and TRBJ2-7, with D possibly being TRBD1 (5 bases). Germline values: CDR1 MNHNY, CDR2 SVGAGI (reference sequence). V gave up 2 bases and J gave up 5 bases, with 7 bases separating them. The CDR3 extends over 12 amino acids. Here the CDR3 DNA reads TGTGCCAGCAGTTACCAGGGTGACGAGCAGTACTTC. Protein sequence: CASSYQGDEQYF.

This clone came up once. This specimen includes other DNA sequences encoding the same CDR3. J is TRBJ1-1 and V is TRBV5-1; possibly TRBD1 for D (5 bases). Germline loops: CDR1 SGHRS, CDR2 YFSETQ. Trimming removed 5 bases at V and 1 base at J, with 15 bases between. The CDR3 has 15 residues. CDR3 DNA: TGCGCCAGCAGTTCCCGGACGGGGGGGAACACTGAAGCTTTCTTT. This gives the protein CASSSRTGGNTEAFF.

This CDR3 reads CASSQESDTQYF. The CDR3 nucleotides are TGCGCCAGCAGCCAAGAATCGGATACGCAGTATTTT. The chain couples TRBV4-1 to TRBJ2-3; D not certain. Trimming stripped 0 bases from V and 6 bases from J, with 4 bases between. The CDR3 runs to 12 residues. The germline V gene encodes CDR1 MGHRA and CDR2 YSYEKL.

The rearrangement joins TRBV20-1 to TRBJ2-5; 8 positions agree with TRBD2. The CDR3 runs to 11 residues. Germline lookup yields CDR1 DFQATT and CDR2 SNEGSKA (reference sequence). V shed 5 bases, J shed 6 bases, and the junction held 2 bases outside the gene matches. The DNA of the CDR3 is TGCAGTGCTGGCGGGGGGCAGACCCAGTACTTC. This gives the protein CSAGGGQTQYF.

The rearrangement links TRBV5-1 to TRBJ1-1; D is unclear. Germline CDR1 SGHRS, CDR2 YFSETQ. Trimming took off 3 bases at V and 5 bases at J, with 11 bases between the two ends. This CDR3 has 13 amino acids. The CDR3 sequence: CASSSTPVTEAFF. CDR3 DNA sequence: TGCGCCAGCAGCTCGACTCCAGTAACTGAAGCTTTCTTT.

This chain connects TRBV27 to TRBJ1-2, with D maybe TRBD1 (6 bases). CDR3 length: 15 residues. V was clipped by 8 bases and J by 4 bases, with 20 bases between them. Per the germline V gene, CDR1 is MNHEY and CDR2 is SMNVEV (reference sequence). The CDR3 sequence: CASGLRGAGLYGYTF. Here the CDR3 DNA reads TGTGCCAGCGGCTTGAGGGGGGCCGGACTCTATGGCTACACCTTC.

V and J are TRBV9 and TRBJ2-7; TRBD1 matches at 8 bases. The CDR3 is made up of 16 amino acids. CDR1 and CDR2 (germline): SGDLS, YYNGEE. V was pared by 4 bases and J by 2 bases, with 11 bases of the junction left unmatched. The CDR3 nucleotides read TGTGCCAGCAGCCCCACCTTGGGACAGGTAGCCTACGAGCAGTACTTC. Translating it yields CASSPTLGQVAYEQYF. Complete variable domain (other parts from reference TRBV9 and TRBJ2-7): DSGVTQTPKHLITATGQRVTLRCSPRSGDLSVYWYQQSLDQGLQFLIQYYNGEERAKGNILERFSAQQFPDLHSELNLSSLELGDSALYFCASSPTLGQVAYEQYFGPGTRLTVT.

The rearrangement links TRBV6-1 to TRBJ1-2, with D uncertain. Trimming took off 2 bases at V and 1 base at J, with 8 bases between the two ends. The germline V gene encodes CDR1 MNHNS and CDR2 SASEGT. The CDR3 runs 14 residues. The CDR3 is CASSEIPNNYGYTF. The CDR3 DNA is TGTGCCAGCAGTGAAATCCCAAATAACTATGGCTACACCTTC.

This chain connects TRBV21-1 to TRBJ2-7; the table's D call, TRBD1, was not checked against the DNA. TRBV21-1 is shown as a pseudogene. This CDR3 comprises 14 residues. The CDR3 loop is CAPTGGRSTYQQYF. CDR3 nucleotide sequence: TGTGCCCCGACAGGCGGACGGAGTACGTACCAGCAGTACTTC.

This rearrangement joins TRBV28 to TRBJ1-2; 9 positions agree with TRBD1. V was pared by 3 bases and J by 7 bases, with 15 bases of the junction left unmatched. There are 17 residues in the CDR3. Germline lookup yields CDR1 MDHEN and CDR2 SYDVKM. DNA for the CDR3: TGTGCCAGCAGTTTTTTGGGGACAGGGAAAGTAGGTGGTGGCTACACCTTC. Protein: CASSFLGTGKVGGGYTF.

This clone appeared a single time. This chain links TRBV5-1 with TRBJ2-1; 12 bases are shared with TRBD2. The junction had 12 bases not matched to a gene; V was cut back by 4 bases and J by 7 bases. Germline CDR1 is SGHRS and CDR2 is YFSETQ. The CDR3 has 17 amino acids. The CDR3 reads CASSADGTSGRGNEQFF. The DNA of the CDR3 is TGCGCCAGCAGCGCGGACGGGACTAGCGGGCGGGGGAATGAGCAGTTCTTC. The variable domain in full, completed from reference TRBV5-1 and TRBJ2-1, reads KAGVTQTPRYLIKTRGQQVTLSCSPISGHRSVSWYQQTPGQGLQFLFEYFSETQRNKGNFPGRFSGRQFSNSRSEMNVSTLELGDSALYLCASSADGTSGRGNEQFFGPGTRLTVL.

The rearrangement uses TRBV6-1 and TRBJ2-3; 9 bases align to TRBD1. V was pared by 8 bases and J by 0 bases, with 0 bases of the junction left unmatched. This CDR3 has 13 residues. Germline loops: CDR1 MNHNS, CDR2 SASEGT. CDR3 DNA: TGTGCCAGCGGGACAGGGAGCACAGATACGCAGTATTTT. Encoded protein: CASGTGSTDTQYF.

The rearrangement uses TRBV28 and TRBJ1-5, with a weak D call TRBD1 (6 bases). The CDR3 runs to 15 residues. Germline CDR1 MDHEN, CDR2 SYDVKM. Trimming shortened V by 2 bases and J by 5 bases, and 13 bases separated the two germline ends. The CDR3 coding sequence is TGTGCCAGCAGTTTAATCAGGGGTTGGGATCAGCCCCAGCATTTT. It codes for CASSLIRGWDQPQHF.

The V gene is TRBV19, the J gene TRBJ2-7; TRBD2 matches 14 bases. CDR1 is LNHDA, CDR2 SQIVND, per germline (reference sequence). The trim removed 1 base at V and 2 bases at J, leaving 7 bases unmatched. The CDR3 totals 18 residues. The CDR3 loop is CASSIAPGTSGGTYEQYF. DNA of the CDR3: TGTGCCAGTAGTATAGCCCCCGGGACTAGCGGGGGAACCTACGAGCAGTACTTC.

This chain uses TRBV6-4 with TRBJ1-2; D is possibly TRBD1 (6 bases). Germline V CDR1 and CDR2: MRHNA, SNTAGT. The V end lost 6 bases, the J end lost 0 bases, and 14 bases lay between the germline ends. CDR3 length: 15 amino acids. CDR3 DNA sequence: TGTGCCAGCAGGCCCGACAGGAATGCTAACTATGGCTACACCTTC. This gives the protein CASRPDRNANYGYTF.